This T cell receptor beta chain was observed in a study of OX40 agonist ivuxolimab in advanced cancers. As for the study more broadly: Ivuxolimab was an agonistic, fully human IgG2 monoclonal antibody directed against OX40 (CD134), a costimulatory receptor. The paper reports the monotherapy dose-escalation portion (N of about 50 patients) of the phase I ivuxolimab trial. Intravenous ivuxolimab was administered to patients every 2 weeks at six dose levels: 0.01, 0.1, 0.3, 1.5, 3 and 10 mg/kg. A male proportion of 70% to 90% and a mean age of around 60 years, ranging from about 23 to 79, were recorded for the dose-escalation cohort. Peripheral TCRbeta sequencing was intended to test whether TCR sequence diversity was altered and clonal T-cell expansion was caused by ivuxolimab. Among the approximately 50 dose-escalation patients, approximately 20 had hepatocellular carcinoma, roughly 15 melanoma, 9 renal cell carcinoma and 9 head and neck cancer. Patients were allowed to have had prior anti-PD-1, anti-PD-L1 or anti-CTLA-4 therapy, and approximately 39% of the dose-escalation patients had been treated with checkpoint inhibitors. Three dose-escalation patients achieved partial responses, one with hepatocellular carcinoma and two with cutaneous melanoma. Beyond this particular receptor, the publication reports: Which antigens the clonally expanded peripheral T cells were specific for was not determined. On average, CD8+ T cells showed more expanded clones than CD4+ T cells after ivuxolimab. In the 0.1-3.0 mg/kg groups, partial responders were among the patients with the lowest normalized peripheral clonal expansion, particularly in CD8+ T cells. Low levels of normalized T-cell clonal expansion were also shown by some nonresponding patients. Clonal expansion of both CD4+ and CD8+ blood T cells was observed from baseline to week 6 at doses 0.1 to 3.0 mg/kg.

To sequence the TCRbeta CDR3 region, genomic DNA was isolated from the sorted cells. The immunoSEQ Assay was used to sequence the TCRbeta CDR3 regions. TCRdb re-hosts the immuneACCESS table, in-frame sequences only. Its copies lack some clones; in the studies checked, an unresolved V gene accounts for under half of them, and the cause for the rest is not known. Across this sample there are about 76,000 clones, with over 75% seen only once. Around 5.5% of the sample lies in the top ten. This clone appeared many times. The antigen it recognizes is unknown. No base quality information exists; no much larger clone differs at one position. V was cut back by 11 bases and J by 6 bases, leaving a gap of 23 bases between them. Per the germline V gene (reference sequence), LNHDA is the CDR1 and SQIVND is the CDR2. The CDR3 contains 14 residues, cysteine and phenylalanine counted. The DNA shown is the 42-base CDR3, in frame from base 1.

Patients with autoimmune disease history or receiving systemic immunosuppression were excluded from the trial. Peripheral blood for TCR sequencing was collected from all dose cohorts at baseline, on cycle 4 day 1, and on cycle 7 day 1. The samples were taken from a phase I, first-in-human, multicenter, open-label dose-escalation trial of ivuxolimab. Adults with locally advanced or metastatic melanoma, renal cell carcinoma, hepatocellular carcinoma or head and neck squamous cell carcinoma were enrolled in the trial. Before TCR sequencing, CD4+ and CD8+ T cells were separately sorted from peripheral blood.

This specimen was CD4+ or CD8+ T cells sorted from blood, taken in a trial of the OX40 agonist ivuxolimab. The chain employs TRBV19 and TRBJ2-7; the D gene may be TRBD1 or TRBD2, since each aligns over 5 bases. This receptor was taken from an adult with an advanced solid tumor such as melanoma, head and neck, liver or kidney cancer. The DNA is TGTGCCTCGAAGAGGGTGCAGGGTTCAGGCGAGCAGTACTTC. Translated, it reads CASKRVQGSGEQYF.